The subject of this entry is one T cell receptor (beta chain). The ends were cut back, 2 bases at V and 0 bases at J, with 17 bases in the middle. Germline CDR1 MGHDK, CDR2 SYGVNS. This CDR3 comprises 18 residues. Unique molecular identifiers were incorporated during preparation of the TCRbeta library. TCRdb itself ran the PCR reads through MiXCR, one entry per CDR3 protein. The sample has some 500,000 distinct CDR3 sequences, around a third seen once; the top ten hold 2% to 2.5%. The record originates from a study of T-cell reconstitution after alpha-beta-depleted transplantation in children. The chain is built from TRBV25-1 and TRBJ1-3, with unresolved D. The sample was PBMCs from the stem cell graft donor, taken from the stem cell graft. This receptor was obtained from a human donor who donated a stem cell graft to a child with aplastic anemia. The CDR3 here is CASSEGFDGSYSGNTIYF. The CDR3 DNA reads TGTGCCAGCAGTGAAGGCTTCGACGGATCTTACTCTGGAAACACCATATATTTT.